These 15 T cell receptor beta chains came from one sample sequenced in a study of blood T cell repertoires in COVID-19. Using immunoSEQ multiplex PCR, the repertoire was profiled, and TCRdb retains in-frame clones only, with some absent. The data show about 300,000 clones, with around 80% seen just once and approximately 1.2% held by the top ten. What was sequenced was peripheral blood. The source of these receptors is a woman aged 50 to 60 with acute or convalescent COVID-19.

This sequence joins TRBV5-6 and TRBJ2-6; TRBD1 might be the D (6 bases). CDR3 length equals 17 residues. The germline CDR1 and CDR2 sequences are SGHDT and YYEEEE. V was pared by 0 bases and J by 4 bases, with 14 bases between. The CDR3 coding sequence is TGTGCCAGCAGCTTGGGGACAGCCTTAGGAGGGGCCAACGTCCTGACTTTC. Its protein is CASSLGTALGGANVLTF.

The genes are TRBV7-2 and TRBJ1-3; no definite D call. The V end was cut by 1 base, the J end by 0 bases, with 10 bases between. Germline loops: CDR1 SGHTA, CDR2 FQGNSA. The CDR3 extends over 16 amino acids. CDR3 nucleotides: TGTGCCAGCAGCTTAGTCCGCGGATTCTCTGGAAACACCATATATTTT. Translation: CASSLVRGFSGNTIYF.

The genes are TRBV5-6 and TRBJ1-1; D gene ambiguous. Between the trimmed V and J ends, which lost 0 bases and 6 bases, there was a span of 6 bases. Germline V gene lookup returns CDR1 SGHDT and CDR2 YYEEEE. CDR3 size: 12 residues. Here the CDR3 reads CASSLVPSEAFF. The DNA of the CDR3 is TGTGCCAGCAGCTTGGTTCCATCTGAAGCTTTCTTT.

The V call is TRBV7-2, the J call TRBJ2-7; TRBD1 matches at 12 bases. Losses at the gene ends were 2 bases for V and 8 bases for J; bases not matched to a gene: 10. Germline CDR1 reads SGHTA; CDR2 reads FQGNSA. CDR3 length: 16 amino acids. The CDR3 sequence: CASSLLGTGGNEKQYF. CDR3 bases: TGTGCCAGCAGCTTACTTGGGACAGGGGGCAATGAGAAGCAGTACTTC.

The chain uses TRBV2 and TRBJ2-5; 7 positions agree with TRBD1. The CDR3 length is 15 residues. The germline V gene encodes CDR1 SNHLY and CDR2 FYNNEI. V lost 8 bases, J lost 2 bases, and 11 bases stayed unmatched. CDR3 sequence: CASQRDRAPQETQYF. CDR3 DNA: TGTGCCAGCCAGAGAGACAGGGCACCTCAAGAGACCCAGTACTTC.

The rearrangement joins TRBV5-1 to TRBJ2-3; unclear D gene. The germline V gene has CDR1 SGHRS and CDR2 YFSETQ. Trimming left V 2 bases short and J 0 bases short, with 13 bases between. The CDR3 totals 16 residues. CDR3 protein: CASSFRPDSSTDTQYF. The CDR3 coding sequence is TGCGCCAGCAGCTTCCGCCCCGACTCTAGCACAGATACGCAGTATTTT.

The chain employs TRBV7-3 and TRBJ2-3; TRBD1 matches 8 bases. CDR1 is SGHTA, CDR2 FQGTGA, per germline. The CDR3 runs 17 residues. With V trimmed by 5 bases and J by 4 bases, 14 bases remained unmatched. CDR3 sequence (DNA): TGTGCCAGCAGCCTTAACCCCGGACAGGGTGCTTCAGATACGCAGTATTTT. As protein: CASSLNPGQGASDTQYF.

The V call is TRBV27, the J call TRBJ1-5; 10 bases line up with TRBD1. This CDR3 spans 17 amino acids. J gave up 3 bases and V 6 bases, and 11 bases lay outside the gene matches. Germline V lookup: CDR1 MNHEY, CDR2 SMNVEV (reference sequence). CDR3 nucleotide sequence: TGTGCCAGCAGGACCTCGAGGGGGACAGGGGTCAATCAGCCCCAGCATTTT. Translated: CASRTSRGTGVNQPQHF.

This sequence joins TRBV9 and TRBJ2-2, with 10 bases that match TRBD2. This CDR3 is built from 17 residues. CDR1 SGDLS and CDR2 YYNGEE come from the germline V gene. V lost 0 bases and J lost 3; bases outside the gene matches: 5. CDR3 loop: CASSVVASGSHTGELFF. The CDR3 coding sequence is TGTGCCAGCAGCGTAGTGGCTAGCGGGAGCCACACCGGGGAGCTGTTTTTT.

This sequence joins TRBV19 and TRBJ1-5; D is uncertain. CDR3 length equals 15 residues. Per the germline V gene, CDR1 is LNHDA and CDR2 is SQIVND (reference sequence). The ends were cut back, 4 bases at V and 1 base at J, with 11 bases in the middle. This chain's CDR3 is CASSTDYTSNQPQHF. The CDR3 coding sequence is TGTGCCAGTAGTACGGACTATACGAGCAATCAGCCCCAGCATTTT.

The chain recombines TRBV24-1 with TRBJ1-2; the D gene is possibly TRBD1 (6 bases). Germline V gene data show CDR1 as KGHDR and CDR2 as SFDVKD. V shed 2 bases and J shed 4 bases, with 13 bases lying between them. This CDR3 contains 15 residues. The CDR3 coding sequence is TGTGCCACCAGTGATTCAGGGGAGTGGGGCTATGGCTACACCTTC. It translates to CATSDSGEWGYGYTF.

The rearrangement links TRBV5-1 to TRBJ2-5; D gene uncertain. Trimming took 6 bases from V and 3 from J, leaving 15 bases between them. Germline-derived CDR1 and CDR2 are SGHRS and YFSETQ. This CDR3 spans 14 amino acids. Here the CDR3 reads CASKEAFSKETQYF. CDR3 DNA: TGCGCCAGCAAAGAGGCGTTCTCCAAAGAGACCCAGTACTTC.

The chain combines TRBV19 with TRBJ1-2; 10 nucleotides line up with TRBD1. The germline V gene has CDR1 LNHDA and CDR2 SQIVND (reference sequence). This CDR3 region has 13 residues. Losses at the gene ends were 7 bases for V and 8 bases for J; bases not matched to a gene: 7. CDR3: CASNTGTGEGYTF. In DNA, the CDR3 is TGTGCCAGTAATACGGGGACAGGGGAAGGCTACACCTTC.

This clone was counted a few times. The chain is built from TRBV19 and TRBJ2-1; D unresolved. V was cut by 2 bases and J by 8 bases, with 13 bases left in between. Germline V lookup: CDR1 LNHDA, CDR2 SQIVND (reference sequence). The CDR3 runs 14 residues. DNA of the CDR3: TGTGCCAGTAGTATATCCTGGATCGGAGATGAGCAGTTCTTC. Translating gives CASSISWIGDEQFF.

The chain is built from TRBV4-1 and TRBJ2-1; D might be TRBD2 (7 bases). Trimming cost V 0 bases and J 0 bases, with 15 bases left between them. Germline V gene lookup returns CDR1 MGHRA and CDR2 YSYEKL. CDR3 length: 18 residues. The CDR3 nucleotides are TGCGCCAGCAGCCAAGAGGGCGGGGGCCACACCTCCTACAATGAGCAGTTCTTC. Protein sequence: CASSQEGGGHTSYNEQFF.